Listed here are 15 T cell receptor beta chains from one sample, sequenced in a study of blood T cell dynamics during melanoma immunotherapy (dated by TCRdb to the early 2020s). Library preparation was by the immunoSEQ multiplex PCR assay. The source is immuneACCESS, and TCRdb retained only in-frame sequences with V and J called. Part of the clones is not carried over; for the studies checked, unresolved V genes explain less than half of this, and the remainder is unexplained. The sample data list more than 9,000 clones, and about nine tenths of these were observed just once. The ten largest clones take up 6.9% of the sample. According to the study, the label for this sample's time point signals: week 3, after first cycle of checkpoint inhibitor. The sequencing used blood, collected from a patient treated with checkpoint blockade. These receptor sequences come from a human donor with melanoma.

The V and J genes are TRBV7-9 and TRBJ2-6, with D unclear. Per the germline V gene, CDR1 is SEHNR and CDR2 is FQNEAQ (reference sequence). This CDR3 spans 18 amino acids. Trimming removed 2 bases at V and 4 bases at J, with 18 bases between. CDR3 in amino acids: CASSLKGFSTSGANVLTF. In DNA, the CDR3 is TGTGCCAGCAGCTTAAAGGGATTCTCGACATCCGGGGCCAACGTCCTGACTTTC.

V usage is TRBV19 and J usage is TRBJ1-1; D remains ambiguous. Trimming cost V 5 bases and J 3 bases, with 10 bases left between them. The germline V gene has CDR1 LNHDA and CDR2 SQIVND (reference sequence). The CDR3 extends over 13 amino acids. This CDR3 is CASSRGGDTEAFF. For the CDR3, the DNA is TGTGCCAGTAGTCGGGGAGGTGACACTGAAGCTTTCTTT.

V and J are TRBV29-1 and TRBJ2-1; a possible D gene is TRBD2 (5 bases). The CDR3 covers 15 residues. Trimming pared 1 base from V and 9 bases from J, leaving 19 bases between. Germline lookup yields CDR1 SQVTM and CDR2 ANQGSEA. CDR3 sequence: CSVEAMLNRDSEQFF. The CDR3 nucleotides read TGCAGCGTTGAAGCCATGTTGAATCGGGATAGTGAGCAGTTCTTC.

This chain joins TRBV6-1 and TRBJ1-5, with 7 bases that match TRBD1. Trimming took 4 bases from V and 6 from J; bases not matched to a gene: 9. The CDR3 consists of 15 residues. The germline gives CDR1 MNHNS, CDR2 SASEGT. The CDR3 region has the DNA TGTGCCAGCAGTGGAGTCAGGGGGACTACTCAGCCCCAGCATTTT. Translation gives CASSGVRGTTQPQHF.

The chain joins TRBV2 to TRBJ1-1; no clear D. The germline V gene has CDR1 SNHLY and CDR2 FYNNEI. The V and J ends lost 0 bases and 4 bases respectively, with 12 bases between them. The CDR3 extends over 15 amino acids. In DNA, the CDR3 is TGTGCCAGCAGTGAAGCTACGTACAAAAGCACTGAAGCTTTCTTT. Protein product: CASSEATYKSTEAFF.

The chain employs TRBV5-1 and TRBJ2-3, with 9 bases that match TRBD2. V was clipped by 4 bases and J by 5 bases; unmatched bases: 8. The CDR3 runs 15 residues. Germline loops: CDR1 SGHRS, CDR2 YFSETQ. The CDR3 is CASSPAAGGIDTQYF. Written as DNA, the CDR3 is TGCGCCAGCAGCCCGGCTGCGGGGGGGATAGATACGCAGTATTTT. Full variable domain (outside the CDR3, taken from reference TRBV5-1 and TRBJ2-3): KAGVTQTPRYLIKTRGQQVTLSCSPISGHRSVSWYQQTPGQGLQFLFEYFSETQRNKGNFPGRFSGRQFSNSRSEMNVSTLELGDSALYLCASSPAAGGIDTQYFGPGTRLTVL.

The CDR3 sequence is CASSLESGGVTYEQYF. CDR3 coding DNA: TGTGCCAGCAGCTTAGAGTCTGGCGGGGTTACCTACGAGCAGTACTTC. This chain uses TRBV7-2 with TRBJ2-7; D might be TRBD2 (6 bases). The CDR3 sequence is 16 residues long. Trimming left V 1 base short and J 2 bases short, with 15 bases between. The germline gives CDR1 SGHTA, CDR2 FQGNSA. Drawing the rest from reference TRBV7-2 and TRBJ2-7, the complete variable domain is GAGVSQSPSNKVTEKGKDVELRCDPISGHTALYWYRQSLGQGLEFLIYFQGNSAPDKSGLPSDRFSAERTGGSVSTLTIQRTQQEDSAVYLCASSLESGGVTYEQYFGPGTRLTVT.

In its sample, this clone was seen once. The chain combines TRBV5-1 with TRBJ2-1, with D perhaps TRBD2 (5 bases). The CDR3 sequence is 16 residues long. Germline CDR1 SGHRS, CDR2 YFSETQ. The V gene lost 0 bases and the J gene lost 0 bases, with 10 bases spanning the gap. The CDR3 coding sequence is TGCGCCAGCAGCTTGGAAACTAGGAGCTCCTACAATGAGCAGTTCTTC. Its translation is CASSLETRSSYNEQFF.

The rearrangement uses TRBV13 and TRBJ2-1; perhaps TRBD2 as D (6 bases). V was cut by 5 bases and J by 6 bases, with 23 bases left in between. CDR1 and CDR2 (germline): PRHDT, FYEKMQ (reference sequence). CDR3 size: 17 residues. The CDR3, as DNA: TGTGCCAGCAGCAATAGTGCGGAGGGATCCTGGAGCAATGAGCAGTTCTTC. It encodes CASSNSAEGSWSNEQFF.

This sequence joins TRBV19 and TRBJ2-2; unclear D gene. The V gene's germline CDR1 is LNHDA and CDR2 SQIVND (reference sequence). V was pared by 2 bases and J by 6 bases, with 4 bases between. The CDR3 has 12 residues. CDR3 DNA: TGTGCCAGTAGTATAATGTCCGGGGAGCTGTTTTTT. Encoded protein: CASSIMSGELFF.

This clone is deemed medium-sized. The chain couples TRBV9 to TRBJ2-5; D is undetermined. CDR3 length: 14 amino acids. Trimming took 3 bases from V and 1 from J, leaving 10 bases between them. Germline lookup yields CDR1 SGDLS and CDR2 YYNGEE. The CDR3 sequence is CASSARMLQETQYF. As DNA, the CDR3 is TGTGCCAGCAGCGCCCGGATGCTCCAAGAGACCCAGTACTTC.

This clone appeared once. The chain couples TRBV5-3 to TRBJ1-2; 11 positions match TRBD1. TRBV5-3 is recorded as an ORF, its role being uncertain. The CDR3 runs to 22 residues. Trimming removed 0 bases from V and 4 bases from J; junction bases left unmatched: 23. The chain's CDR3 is CARSLVAPPHSDRGLSTYGYTF. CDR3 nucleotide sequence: TGTGCCAGAAGCTTGGTAGCCCCCCCGCACTCGGACAGGGGGCTGTCTACCTATGGCTACACCTTC.

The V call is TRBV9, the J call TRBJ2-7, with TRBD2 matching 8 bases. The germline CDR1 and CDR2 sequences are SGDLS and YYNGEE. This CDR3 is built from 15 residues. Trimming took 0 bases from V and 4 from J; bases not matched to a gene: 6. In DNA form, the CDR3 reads TGTGCCAGCAGCGTAGCTCCGGGGGGGCAATACGAGCAGTACTTC. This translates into CASSVAPGGQYEQYF.

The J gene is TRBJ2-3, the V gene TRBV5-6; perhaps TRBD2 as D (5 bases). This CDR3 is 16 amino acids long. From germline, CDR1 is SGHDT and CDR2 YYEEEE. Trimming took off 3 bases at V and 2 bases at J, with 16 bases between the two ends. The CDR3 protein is CASSYDGGSITDTQYF. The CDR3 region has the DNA TGTGCCAGCAGCTACGACGGAGGAAGTATCACAGATACGCAGTATTTT.

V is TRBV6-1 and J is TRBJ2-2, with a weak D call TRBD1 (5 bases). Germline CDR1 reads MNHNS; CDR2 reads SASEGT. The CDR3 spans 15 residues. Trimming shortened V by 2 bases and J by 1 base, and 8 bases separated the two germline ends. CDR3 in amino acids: CASSERTRNTGELFF. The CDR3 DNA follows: TGTGCCAGCAGTGAAAGGACACGGAACACCGGGGAGCTGTTTTTT.